This entry lists 26 T cell receptor beta chains sequenced from one sample in a study of T cells in Graves' hyperthyroidism and ophthalmopathy. Amplification of TCR beta CDR3 regions used RNA as the template. The HTBI primer set served for first-round RT-PCR of the TCR CDR3. TCRdb reprocessed the multiplex PCR reads with MiXCR, giving one entry per CDR3 protein. In the table there are 400,000 to 550,000 distinct CDR3 sequences, approximately 15% of which are singletons. The source material was blood. These receptor sequences come from a woman aged 18-29 years with Graves' hyperthyroidism.

This clonotype was detected ten times or more. The rearrangement links TRBV11-2 to TRBJ2-4; the match to TRBD1 covers 7 bases. CDR1 is SGHAT, CDR2 FQNNGV, per germline. V dropped 5 bases and J dropped 8; count of bases not matched to a gene: 6. The CDR3 extends over 13 amino acids. The CDR3 DNA follows: TGTGCCAGCAGCCCCGACAGGGCAGACATTCAGTACTTC. Translating gives CASSPDRADIQYF.

This chain uses TRBV9 with TRBJ1-6; D unclear. From germline, CDR1 is SGDLS and CDR2 YYNGEE. The germline V and J ends were trimmed by 4 bases and 15 bases, with 14 bases remaining between them. The CDR3 has 12 residues. The CDR3 DNA reads as TGTGCCAGCAGCCCCGCCGTAGGGATCCTCCACTTT. Protein sequence: CASSPAVGILHF.

This clonotype was seen at least ten times. The rearrangement uses TRBV7-9 and TRBJ2-3; D gene uncertain. This CDR3 is built from 15 residues. V gave up 4 bases and J gave up 0 bases, with 11 bases separating them. Germline CDR1 SEHNR, CDR2 FQNEAQ (reference sequence). As DNA, the CDR3 is TGTGCCAGCAGCTCAGACGGTACTAGCACAGATACGCAGTATTTT. Its translation is CASSSDGTSTDTQYF.

This clonotype was seen ten or more times. The gene calls are TRBV6-1 and TRBJ2-1; possibly TRBD1 for D (6 bases). This CDR3 region has 15 residues. Germline-derived CDR1 and CDR2 are MNHNS and SASEGT. Trimming removed 3 bases at V and 8 bases at J, with 17 bases between. The CDR3 bases are TGTGCCAGCAGTGATCCGGCGACAGGTACCTATGAGCAGTTCTTC. This translates into CASSDPATGTYEQFF.

This clonotype was counted ten times or more. This chain joins TRBV7-8 and TRBJ1-1, with D possibly matching TRBD1 (6 bases). CDR3 length equals 13 residues. The V and J ends lost 5 bases and 11 bases respectively, with 18 bases between them. Per the germline V gene, CDR1 is SGHVS and CDR2 is FQNEAQ. CDR3 DNA: TGTGCCAGCAGCGGAAGGACAGATCGGACGGCTTTCTTT. Encoded protein: CASSGRTDRTAFF.

The chain combines TRBV7-9 with TRBJ2-5, with D uncertain. The CDR3 covers 14 residues. Looked up from germline, CDR1 is SEHNR and CDR2 is FQNEAQ (reference sequence). V lost 5 bases, J lost 1 base, and 11 bases lay in between. DNA of the CDR3: TGTGCCAGCAGCCGCTCAGTAAGCCAAGAGACCCAGTACTTC. Amino acid sequence: CASSRSVSQETQYF.

This chain joins TRBV9 and TRBJ1-3; perhaps TRBD1 as D (6 bases). CDR3 length equals 15 residues. Germline V gene lookup returns CDR1 SGDLS and CDR2 YYNGEE. The V gene lost 3 bases and the J gene lost 3 bases, with 13 bases spanning the gap. The CDR3 loop is CASSGGGGYGNTIYF. The DNA of the CDR3 is TGTGCCAGCAGCGGTGGGGGGGGCTATGGAAACACCATATATTTT.

This clonotype was counted ten times or more. The rearrangement uses TRBV2 and TRBJ2-7, with D tentatively TRBD1 (6 bases). Germline V gene lookup returns CDR1 SNHLY and CDR2 FYNNEI. The germline V and J ends were trimmed by 11 bases and 2 bases, with 16 bases remaining between them. CDR3 length: 13 amino acids. CDR3 coding DNA: TGTGCCGTCACCCAGGGACAAACCTACGAGCAGTACGTC. Protein product: CAVTQGQTYEQYV.

This clonotype showed up just a few times. V and J are TRBV20-1 and TRBJ1-5; 9 bases map to TRBD1. The CDR3 extends over 15 amino acids. Trimming at V came to 4 bases and at J to 3 bases, leaving 7 bases not matched to a gene. Germline V gene data show CDR1 as DFQATT and CDR2 as SNEGSKA (reference sequence). As DNA, the CDR3 is TGCAGTGCTACTCCGACAGGGGGGGACAATCAGCCCCAGCATTTT. It yields the protein CSATPTGGDNQPQHF.

In its sample, this clonotype was seen many times. The gene calls are TRBV10-2 and TRBJ2-1, with D possibly being TRBD1 (5 bases). Germline V gene lookup returns CDR1 WSHSY and CDR2 SAAADI. The germline V and J ends were trimmed by 7 bases and 10 bases, with 17 bases remaining between them. The CDR3 has 13 residues. The CDR3 loop reads CASNIQGLGEQFF. CDR3 sequence (DNA): TGCGCCAGCAATATCCAGGGCCTGGGGGAGCAGTTCTTC.

This clonotype was seen repeatedly, ten times or more. V is TRBV9 and J is TRBJ1-1; a possible D gene is TRBD1 (5 bases). Trimming left V 3 bases short and J 1 base short, with 19 bases between. Germline V lookup: CDR1 SGDLS, CDR2 YYNGEE. This CDR3 comprises 17 residues. In DNA, the CDR3 is TGTGCCAGCAGCGCACGGGACGGCCCCGGGGAGAACACTGAAGCTTTCTTT. This encodes CASSARDGPGENTEAFF.

This clonotype was detected ten times or more. The V gene is TRBV12-3 or TRBV12-4, the J gene TRBJ2-2, with D unclear. Trimming shortened V by 6 bases and J by 6 bases, and 17 bases separated the two germline ends. CDR3 size: 15 residues. CDR3 bases: TGTGCCAGCAGCCAGGTGTCGGTTTATGCCGGGGAGCTGTTTTTT. Protein sequence: CASSQVSVYAGELFF.

Many counts were recorded for this clonotype. The chain combines TRBV6-1 with TRBJ2-2; D gene ambiguous. The V gene lost 5 bases and the J gene lost 8 bases, with 12 bases spanning the gap. The CDR3 totals 13 residues. The germline gives CDR1 MNHNS, CDR2 SASEGT. The CDR3 coding sequence is TGTGCCAGCAGTTACGAGCCTTGGGGGGAGCTGTTTTTT. Translation gives CASSYEPWGELFF.

This clonotype was recorded at least ten times. The genes are TRBV3-1 and TRBJ1-1; D gene unclear. CDR3 size: 15 residues. Trimming stripped 0 bases from V and 0 bases from J, with 8 bases between. CDR1 and CDR2 from the germline V gene are LGHDT and YNNKEL (reference sequence). The CDR3 DNA reads as TGTGCCAGCAGCCAAGATTCCTCCGTGAACACTGAAGCTTTCTTT. Translation: CASSQDSSVNTEAFF.

This clonotype was found many times. The chain has TRBV12-3 or TRBV12-4 and TRBJ1-2; the D gene is possibly TRBD1 (5 bases). The CDR3 is made up of 15 amino acids. The ends were cut back, 5 bases at V and 5 bases at J, with 18 bases in the middle. The CDR3, as DNA: TGTGCCAGCAGTCGCCGGGACCCCACCGGTTATGGCTACACCTTC. The encoded protein is CASSRRDPTGYGYTF.

The chain joins TRBV29-1 to TRBJ1-5; tentative D call: TRBD1 (5 bases). The CDR3 is made up of 13 amino acids. Trimming shortened V by 4 bases and J by 8 bases, and 15 bases separated the two germline ends. Germline CDR1 and CDR2: SQVTM and ANQGSEA. Here the CDR3 reads CSVGQSAREPQHF. The CDR3 DNA follows: TGCAGCGTTGGGCAGTCGGCCAGGGAGCCCCAGCATTTT.

The table lists this clonotype with many counts. The V call is TRBV20-1, the J call TRBJ2-3, with D unresolved. The CDR3 sequence is 17 residues long. The germline gives CDR1 DFQATT, CDR2 SNEGSKA (reference sequence). The V end lost 5 bases, the J end lost 4 bases, and 25 bases lay between the germline ends. The CDR3: CSASIYPGFRSADTQYF. The DNA for the CDR3 is TGCAGTGCTTCTATCTATCCGGGTTTTAGATCGGCAGATACGCAGTATTTT.

The V and J genes are TRBV30 and TRBJ2-5; TRBD1 agrees at 9 bases. The CDR3 loop spans 14 amino acids. V gave up 1 base and J gave up 6 bases; unmatched junction bases: 6. Germline V gene lookup returns CDR1 GTSNPN and CDR2 SVGIG (reference sequence). The chain's CDR3 is CAWSARQGGKTQYF. CDR3 DNA: TGTGCCTGGAGTGCCCGACAGGGGGGAAAGACCCAGTACTTC.

At least ten counts were recorded for this clonotype. The rearrangement links TRBV12-3 or TRBV12-4 to TRBJ2-7, with 12 bases fitting TRBD2. Trimming took 2 bases from V and 5 from J; bases not matched to a gene: 4. The CDR3 is 15 residues long. The CDR3 loop reads CASSLSSGRAHEQYF. The CDR3 DNA reads as TGTGCCAGCAGTTTATCTAGCGGGAGGGCCCACGAGCAGTACTTC.

This clonotype has a count of ten or more. The rearrangement joins TRBV20-1 to TRBJ1-4; D possibly corresponds to TRBD1 (5 bases). Trimming pared 5 bases from V and 8 bases from J, leaving 15 bases between. Germline assignment: CDR1 DFQATT and CDR2 SNEGSKA (reference sequence). CDR3 size: 13 residues. The CDR3 here is CSALQGEREKLFF. In DNA, the CDR3 is TGCAGTGCTCTTCAGGGTGAGAGGGAAAAACTGTTTTTT.

About this clonotype itself: A junction boundary mismatches the germline segment, possibly from a read error. The chain is built from TRBV7-9 and TRBJ2-7; D may be TRBD1 (5 bases). CDR3 length: 13 residues. The germline gives CDR1 SEHNR, CDR2 FQNEAQ (reference sequence). CDR3 amino acids: CASSPLGRYEQCF. The CDR3 bases are TGTGCCAGCAGCCCCCTGGGGCGTTACGAGCAGTGCTTC.

This clonotype came up many times. This chain uses TRBV12-3 or TRBV12-4 with TRBJ1-4; maybe TRBD1 (5 bases). V lost 4 bases, J lost 4 bases, and 13 bases lay in between. This CDR3 region has 15 residues. The CDR3 bases are TGTGCCAGCAGTTCCGGGGGGAAACTTAATGAAAAACTGTTTTTT. Translation gives CASSSGGKLNEKLFF.

To note about this clonotype: At one of its ends the junction is not consistent with the germline gene, which may arise from a read error. The chain recombines TRBV24-1 with TRBJ1-2; D gene unclear. The germline V gene encodes CDR1 KGHDR and CDR2 SFDVKD. CDR3 length: 11 amino acids. The CDR3 DNA reads as TGTGCCACCAGGGGCTTCTATGACTACACCTTC. This codes for CATRGFYDYTF.

There are many counts of this clonotype. The CDR3 DNA is TGTGCCAGCAGCTTATTTTCGAGACTCGCCGCCCCCCAGGCCCAGTACTTC. This translates into CASSLFSRLAAPQAQYF. The chain uses TRBV11-3 and TRBJ2-5; D call uncertain. CDR3 length: 17 amino acids. The V gene's germline CDR1 is SGHNT and CDR2 YENEEA. V lost 2 bases and J 9 bases, leaving 25 bases between the germline ends.

This clonotype has a handful of counts. The chain is built from TRBV20-1 and TRBJ2-7; TRBD1 matches at 10 bases. The CDR3 is 15 residues long. Germline values: CDR1 DFQATT, CDR2 SNEGSKA (reference sequence). The trim removed 3 bases at V and 4 bases at J, leaving 9 bases unmatched. CDR3 DNA sequence: TGCAGTGCTAGGGGGTTAGGGACAGGGGTTTACGAGCAGTACTTC. This gives the protein CSARGLGTGVYEQYF.

The chain uses TRBV3-1 and TRBJ2-1; a weak D match, TRBD2 (6 bases). The CDR3 is made up of 16 amino acids. The germline CDR1 and CDR2 sequences are LGHDT and YNNKEL (reference sequence). The ends were cut back, 0 bases at V and 6 bases at J, with 15 bases in the middle. This CDR3 reads CASSQDGGLGGNEQFF. In nucleotides, the CDR3 is TGTGCCAGCAGCCAAGACGGCGGGCTGGGGGGCAATGAGCAGTTCTTC.